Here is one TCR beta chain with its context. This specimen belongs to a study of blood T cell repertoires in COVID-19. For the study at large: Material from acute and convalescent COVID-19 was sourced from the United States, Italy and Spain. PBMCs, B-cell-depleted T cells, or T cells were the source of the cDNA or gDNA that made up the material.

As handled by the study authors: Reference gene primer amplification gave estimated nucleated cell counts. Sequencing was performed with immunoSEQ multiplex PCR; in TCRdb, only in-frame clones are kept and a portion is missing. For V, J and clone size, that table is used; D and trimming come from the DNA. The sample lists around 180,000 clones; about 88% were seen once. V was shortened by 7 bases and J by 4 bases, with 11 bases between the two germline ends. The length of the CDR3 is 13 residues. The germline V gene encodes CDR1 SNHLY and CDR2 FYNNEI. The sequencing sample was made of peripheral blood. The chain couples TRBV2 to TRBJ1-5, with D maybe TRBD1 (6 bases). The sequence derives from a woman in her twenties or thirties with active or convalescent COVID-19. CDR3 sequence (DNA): TGTGCCAGCACCTGGACAGAGAATCAGCCCCAGCATTTT. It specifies CASTWTENQPQHF.